This TCR beta chain was captured in a study of blood T cell repertoires in COVID-19. About the study: Material from acute and convalescent COVID-19 was sourced from the United States, Italy and Spain. T cells, B-cell-depleted T cells, or PBMCs supplied cDNA or gDNA.

Trimming at V came to 3 bases and at J to 5 bases, leaving 8 bases not matched to a gene. The CDR3 extends over 15 amino acids. The germline V gene encodes CDR1 SGHTA and CDR2 FQGNSA. How the authors handled the data: How many nucleated cells were present was estimated from reference gene primer amplification. Assay used: immunoSEQ multiplex PCR; TCRdb lists only in-frame clones, some missing. The V and J calls and clone size are taken from that table; D and trimming were inferred from the DNA. The sample lists roughly 230,000 clones; about 87% were seen once. The chain has TRBV7-2 and TRBJ1-2, with TRBD1 identical over 8 bases. The clonotype was recovered from a man aged 65 to 85 with acute or convalescent COVID-19. What was sequenced was peripheral blood. For the CDR3, the DNA is TGTGCCAGCAGCTTGACGACAGGGGCGGGATATGGCTACACCTTC. This translates into CASSLTTGAGYGYTF.